A single sample is the source of the 22 T cell receptor beta chains below, sequenced in a study of cytomegalovirus exposure and HLA in healthy donors (dated by TCRdb to 2015 to 2018). Receptor amplification or capture employed the immunoSEQ multiplex PCR assay. This is the immuneACCESS table as TCRdb keeps it, with only in-frame sequences that have V and J called. A part of the clones is gone; compared with another copy, unresolved V genes explain less than half, and the rest is unexplained. The sample table contains tens of thousands of clones; only one count was recorded for roughly 94% of them. 4% to 5.5% of the sample belongs to the ten largest clones. The sample was PBMCs. These TCRs come from a man younger than 30 in good health and CMV-seropositive.

The chain combines TRBV6-5 with TRBJ2-7; TRBD1 matches at 8 bases. Germline CDR1 reads MNHEY; CDR2 reads SVGAGI. Unmatched junction bases numbered 5, after V lost 5 bases and J lost 5 bases. The CDR3 is 13 residues long. The CDR3 spells CASSMDRAHEQYF. CDR3 sequence (DNA): TGTGCCAGCAGTATGGACAGGGCACACGAGCAGTACTTC.

This chain connects TRBV27 to TRBJ2-1, with 9 bases fitting TRBD2. Germline trimming cut 0 bases from V and 6 bases from J; bases unmatched to any gene: 3. The CDR3 has 15 residues. Germline loops: CDR1 MNHEY, CDR2 SMNVEV (reference sequence). In DNA, the CDR3 is TGTGCCAGCAGTTTATCTAGCGGGAGCTCCAATGAGCAGTTCTTC. It encodes CASSLSSGSSNEQFF.

The CDR3 DNA is TGTGCCAGCAGTGGAGAAGAAGGGACAGGGTCCTACGAGCAGTACTTC. Its protein is CASSGEEGTGSYEQYF. V usage is TRBV6-1 and J usage is TRBJ2-7; 9 bases line up with TRBD1. Losses at the gene ends were 4 bases for V and 1 base for J; bases not matched to a gene: 8. The CDR3 consists of 16 residues. Germline CDR1 is MNHNS and CDR2 is SASEGT.

The chain uses TRBV27 and TRBJ2-6; 7 nucleotides match TRBD1. After removal of 3 bases from V and 1 base from J, the junction contained 9 bases not matched to a gene. CDR1 and CDR2 (germline): MNHEY, SMNVEV (reference sequence). CDR3 length: 18 residues. The CDR3 loop is CASSFTTGWGSGANVLTF. In DNA, the CDR3 is TGTGCCAGCAGTTTTACGACAGGGTGGGGTTCTGGGGCCAACGTCCTGACTTTC.

V usage is TRBV4-1 and J usage is TRBJ2-1, with 8 bases fitting TRBD1. Germline V gene sequence: CDR1 MGHRA, CDR2 YSYEKL. CDR3 size: 15 residues. J lost 6 bases, V lost 1 base, and 5 bases had no gene match. The CDR3 protein is CASSQGTGRGNEQFF. In nucleotides, the CDR3 is TGCGCCAGCAGCCAAGGGACAGGGCGAGGCAATGAGCAGTTCTTC.

V and J are TRBV4-3 and TRBJ1-2; D is possibly TRBD1 (5 bases). The CDR3 is 14 residues long. The germline CDR1 and CDR2 sequences are LGHNA and YSLEER. Trimming cost V 1 base and J 4 bases, with 10 bases left between them. The CDR3 is CASSQGQGSYGYTF. DNA for the CDR3: TGCGCCAGCAGCCAAGGGCAGGGCAGCTATGGCTACACCTTC.

This clone appeared a single time. The chain has TRBV4-1 and TRBJ2-7; D not certain. Deletions cut 0 bases from V and 3 bases from J, with 9 bases between. The germline V gene encodes CDR1 MGHRA and CDR2 YSYEKL. The CDR3 spans 14 residues. Here the CDR3 DNA reads TGCGCCAGCAGCCAAGATCCCACGGGCTACGAGCAGTACTTC. Protein product: CASSQDPTGYEQYF.

The genes are TRBV11-3 and TRBJ1-6, with TRBD1 identical over 9 bases. V lost 1 base, J lost 7 bases, and 8 bases stayed unmatched. The germline V gene encodes CDR1 SGHNT and CDR2 YENEEA. The CDR3 is 17 amino acids. DNA of the CDR3: TGTGCCAGCAGCTTAGCCCCCGCCGACAGGGGGAATTCACCCCTCCACTTT. The encoded protein is CASSLAPADRGNSPLHF.

The V call is TRBV2, the J call TRBJ2-2; 9 nucleotides align to TRBD1. J lost 2 bases, V lost 6 bases, and 4 bases had no gene match. This CDR3 is built from 15 residues. CDR1 SNHLY and CDR2 FYNNEI come from the germline V gene. CDR3 residues: CASRGGQGNTGELFF. The CDR3 bases are TGTGCCAGCAGGGGGGGACAGGGAAACACCGGGGAGCTGTTTTTT. Using reference TRBV2 and TRBJ2-2 for the parts outside the CDR3, the full variable domain is EPEVTQTPSHQVTQMGQEVILRCVPISNHLYFYWYRQILGQKVEFLVSFYNNEISEKSEIFDDQFSVERPDGSNFTLKIRSTKLEDSAMYFCASRGGQGNTGELFFGEGSRLTVL.

This chain uses TRBV28 with TRBJ1-5; D not certain. This CDR3 contains 17 residues. V was shortened by 6 bases and J by 0 bases, with 18 bases between the two germline ends. Germline CDR1 MDHEN, CDR2 SYDVKM. The CDR3 sequence is CASRAAPGIYSNQPQHF. The CDR3 nucleotides read TGTGCCAGCAGGGCTGCCCCGGGAATTTATAGCAATCAGCCCCAGCATTTT.

In its sample, this clone was seen a few times. The V gene is TRBV19, the J gene TRBJ1-5; a weak D match, TRBD1 (5 bases). The germline CDR1 and CDR2 sequences are LNHDA and SQIVND (reference sequence). V was cut by 4 bases and J by 0 bases, with 16 bases left in between. CDR3 length: 17 amino acids. The CDR3 is CASSNGRSTDSNQPQHF. For the CDR3, the DNA is TGTGCCAGTAGTAATGGCCGATCGACAGATAGCAATCAGCCCCAGCATTTT.

The chain links TRBV4-1 to TRBJ2-7; 7 bases match TRBD1. Germline values: CDR1 MGHRA, CDR2 YSYEKL. The junction had 5 bases not matched to a gene; V was cut back by 2 bases and J by 4 bases. The CDR3 is 14 residues long. As DNA, the CDR3 is TGCGCCAGCAGCCAAAACAGGGGCGATTACGAGCAGTACTTC. Encoded protein: CASSQNRGDYEQYF.

The J gene is TRBJ1-1, the V gene TRBV6-5; TRBD1 is a possible D gene (5 bases). The CDR3 is made up of 14 amino acids. Between the trimmed V and J ends, which lost 0 bases and 3 bases, there was a span of 8 bases. Germline V gives CDR1 MNHEY, CDR2 SVGAGI. The CDR3 sequence: CASSYSNRYTEAFF. CDR3 sequence (DNA): TGTGCCAGCAGTTACTCCAACAGGTACACTGAAGCTTTCTTT.

V usage is TRBV6-1 and J usage is TRBJ1-4, with 9 nucleotides matching TRBD1. The germline V gene encodes CDR1 MNHNS and CDR2 SASEGT. CDR3 length equals 14 residues. The V and J ends lost 6 bases and 4 bases, in that order; junction bases with no gene match: 3. The CDR3, as DNA: TGTGCCAGCAGCACGGGACAGGGTAATGAAAAACTGTTTTTT. It codes for CASSTGQGNEKLFF.

DNA of the CDR3: TGTGCCATCGGGACTCTCTACACCGGGGAGCTGTTTTTT. As protein: CAIGTLYTGELFF. The rearrangement uses TRBV10-3 and TRBJ2-2; the D gene is possibly TRBD2 (6 bases). CDR3 length: 13 residues. The V gene's germline CDR1 is ENHRY and CDR2 SYGVKD. V was shortened by 8 bases and J by 3 bases, with 10 bases between the two germline ends.

V gene TRBV19 combines with J gene TRBJ2-3; TRBD1 is a possible D gene (5 bases). Per germline, CDR1 LNHDA and CDR2 SQIVND (reference sequence). The V end was cut by 3 bases, the J end by 2 bases, with 18 bases between. This CDR3 has 17 residues. In nucleotides, the CDR3 is TGTGCCAGTAGTATTGAGGCTGGAACAGGAGTCACAGATACGCAGTATTTT. It yields the protein CASSIEAGTGVTDTQYF.

The V call is TRBV28, the J call TRBJ2-5; 7 nucleotides agree with TRBD1. The CDR3 extends over 14 amino acids. Germline V gene sequence: CDR1 MDHEN, CDR2 SYDVKM. Trimming cost V 4 bases and J 4 bases; bases outside gene matches: 6. The CDR3 region is CASSSTGVTETQYF. The CDR3, as DNA: TGTGCCAGCAGTTCAACAGGGGTTACAGAGACCCAGTACTTC.

V gene TRBV4-3 combines with J gene TRBJ2-1; 7 nucleotides agree with TRBD1. This CDR3 region has 18 residues. V gave up 0 bases and J gave up 4 bases; unmatched junction bases: 12. Germline CDR1 LGHNA, CDR2 YSLEER. The CDR3 region is CASSQDTTSGQRYNEQFF. CDR3 sequence (DNA): TGCGCCAGCAGCCAAGATACAACTTCGGGACAGAGATACAATGAGCAGTTCTTC.

V gene TRBV4-1 combines with J gene TRBJ1-5; D remains ambiguous. Trimming removed 0 bases at V and 3 bases at J, with 18 bases between. The CDR3 is 18 residues long. CDR1 is MGHRA, CDR2 YSYEKL, per germline. The CDR3 region has the DNA TGCGCCAGCAGCCAAGATACGATTCTGTCAGGTCTCAATCAGCCCCAGCATTTT. Residues: CASSQDTILSGLNQPQHF.

This rearrangement joins TRBV4-3 to TRBJ1-1, with TRBD1 matching over 8 bases. V trimming: 3 bases; J trimming: 1 base; junction bases outside the gene matches: 10. Germline assignment: CDR1 LGHNA and CDR2 YSLEER. The CDR3 totals 17 residues. Written as DNA, the CDR3 is TGCGCCAGCAGCCATGTATACCCGGGACAGGAGAACACTGAAGCTTTCTTT. Amino acid sequence: CASSHVYPGQENTEAFF.

The chain uses TRBV2 and TRBJ2-7; possible D gene TRBD2, 6 bases. In germline, CDR1 is SNHLY, CDR2 FYNNEI. V was cut by 6 bases and J by 6 bases, with 18 bases left in between. The CDR3 covers 14 residues. CDR3 DNA: TGTGCCAGCAGCCCCGCGGGGAGGTCTGGCGAGCAGTACTTC. As protein: CASSPAGRSGEQYF. Filled out from reference TRBV2 and TRBJ2-7, the complete variable domain reads EPEVTQTPSHQVTQMGQEVILRCVPISNHLYFYWYRQILGQKVEFLVSFYNNEISEKSEIFDDQFSVERPDGSNFTLKIRSTKLEDSAMYFCASSPAGRSGEQYFGPGTRLTVT.

The chain carries TRBV27 and TRBJ1-5, with D unresolved. CDR3 length equals 16 residues. Trimming left V 6 bases short and J 2 bases short, with 17 bases between. Germline-derived CDR1 and CDR2 are MNHEY and SMNVEV (reference sequence). Here the CDR3 DNA reads TGTGCCAGCAGCGAGGGTCCTCAAGTTGGCAATCAGCCCCAGCATTTT. It specifies CASSEGPQVGNQPQHF.